This TCR beta chain comes out of a study of cytomegalovirus exposure and HLA in healthy donors. The CDR3 is 17 residues long. The ends lost 2 bases at V and 4 bases at J; junction bases unmatched: 13. Germline assignment: CDR1 MNHNS and CDR2 SASEGT. With 60 Vbeta and 13 Jbeta primers, the PCR was carried out. Clones were read by immunoSEQ multiplex PCR, and TCRdb kept only the in-frame ones, dropping some. The sample lists about 86,000 clones, around 71% occurring once. This sequence joins TRBV6-1 and TRBJ2-7, with TRBD2 identical over 8 bases. This receptor was taken from a man aged 60 to 69 in good health and CMV-seronegative. The sample comprised PBMCs. CDR3 region: CASSESRGRAGGYEQYF. In DNA, the CDR3 is TGTGCCAGCAGTGAATCCCGGGGCAGGGCGGGAGGTTACGAGCAGTACTTC.